This entry lists 4 T cell receptor beta chains sequenced from one sample in a study of identical twins. One entry per CDR3 protein results from TCRdb running MiXCR on the 5' RACE reads. The table records 200,000 to 250,000 distinct CDR3 sequences, 7.5% of them present only once. This same sample was also taken into another study, of yellow fever vaccine responses in identical twins.

Sequenced material: memory (CD45RO+) T cells sorted from blood. The source of these receptors is a woman between 18 and 29 years old in good health.

This clonotype occurred a few times. V usage is TRBV7-2 and J usage is TRBJ2-1; weak D call: TRBD1 (6 bases). V lost 1 base to trimming and J lost 2 bases, with 12 bases between them. The CDR3 contains 16 residues. Germline V CDR1 and CDR2: SGHTA, FQGNSA. The CDR3 coding sequence is TGTGCCAGCAGCTTAGAGGGCAGGGGCGCCTACAATGAGCAGTTCTTC. Amino acid sequence: CASSLEGRGAYNEQFF.

The sample holds a few counts of this clonotype. The J gene is TRBJ1-5, the V gene TRBV20-1; no clear D. Deletions cut 7 bases from V and 1 base from J, with 5 bases between. This CDR3 spans 11 amino acids. Germline CDR1 DFQATT, CDR2 SNEGSKA (reference sequence). This chain's CDR3 is CSGGSNQPQHF. The CDR3 DNA follows: TGCAGTGGGGGAAGCAATCAGCCCCAGCATTTT.

The chain is built from TRBV5-1 and TRBJ2-7, with 8 bases that match TRBD2. J lost 3 bases, V lost 5 bases, and 10 bases had no gene match. CDR1 and CDR2 from the germline V gene are SGHRS and YFSETQ. The CDR3 covers 15 residues. DNA for the CDR3: TGCGCCAGCAGGGTCGGACTAGCCGAGAGCTACGAGCAGTACTTC. This translates into CASRVGLAESYEQYF. The full variable domain, rest sourced from reference TRBV5-1 and TRBJ2-7, is KAGVTQTPRYLIKTRGQQVTLSCSPISGHRSVSWYQQTPGQGLQFLFEYFSETQRNKGNFPGRFSGRQFSNSRSEMNVSTLELGDSALYLCASRVGLAESYEQYFGPGTRLTVT.

CDR3 sequence: CASSQRAQNTEAFF. The CDR3 DNA follows: TGTGCCAGCAGCCAAAGGGCTCAGAACACTGAAGCTTTCTTT. The chain has TRBV3-1 and TRBJ1-1; D not resolved. Trimming cost V 2 bases and J 1 base, with 8 bases left between them. Germline CDR1 and CDR2: LGHDT and YNNKEL (reference sequence). This CDR3 comprises 14 residues.